This TCR beta chain was observed in a study of CD8 T cells in Susac syndrome (dated by TCRdb to the late 2010s). In terms of the full investigation: Whether CD8+ T cell activation and differentiation in Susac syndrome was antigen driven was tested using repertoire sequencing. The study compared CD8+ T cell repertoire clonality among about a dozen healthy donors, 14 Susac syndrome patients and roughly 15 multiple sclerosis patients.

RNA was extracted using the RNeasy kit, and roughly 0.5 to 1 ug of the RNA was reverse transcribed with random hexamers. The immunoSEQ multiplex PCR assay, which covers 54 Vbeta and 13 Jbeta segments, was used to amplify TCR beta CDR3 regions. PCR amplification bias was corrected using a synthetic template baseline for primer optimization and computational correction. The published analysis was carried out like this. Reads were assigned to V, D and J genes according to IMGT and analyzed in immunoSEQ Analyzer, with only productive sequences retained. Clonality was computed as one minus Shannon entropy normalized by log2 of the number of productive unique sequences. Public and private clones were assessed among the 100 most prevalent clones of each patient and control. Clones were defined as Susac-specific when absent from the healthy and MS cohorts, from fewer than 1,300 published viral clones and from other ImmuneACCESS disease sequences. TCRdb reran the public reads through fastp at Q25 and MiXCR, keeping productive beta chains. Each CDR3 protein appears once, grouped with its most common genes and DNA. TCRdb's processing, not the authors' own work, is the source of the V and J calls. This sample gives 100,000 to 150,000 distinct CDR3 sequences in total; roughly 80% of them show up just once. 0.45% to 0.65% of the sample lies in the top ten.

Results the study describes overall, beyond this receptor: The study acknowledged that relatively few individuals were included in the TCR sequencing and HLA analysis.

A word on this clonotype: Its antigen is currently not known. No base qualities exist here, and no much larger clone lies one base off it.

Counted from cysteine to phenylalanine, this CDR3 has 15 amino acids. CDR3 DNA only is kept here, 45 bases in frame from base 1. Ends trimmed: V by 5 bases, J by 0 bases; bases unmatched to a gene: 6. The germline V gene (reference sequence) yields LNHDA for CDR1 and SQIVND for CDR2. High-throughput TCR beta sequencing profiled peripheral blood CD8+ and CD4+ T cells from healthy donors, Susac syndrome patients and multiple sclerosis patients. The multiple sclerosis controls were treatment-naive patients who had stable or active relapsing-remitting disease and met the revised McDonald criteria. Bulk CD8+ and CD4+ T cells were purified magnetically by negative isolation, whereas CD8+ TEMRA cells were enriched by FACS. Blood was drawn into EDTA tubes, processed within 24 hours, and PBMCs were isolated by density gradient centrifugation. PBMCs intended for TCR sequencing were frozen in liquid nitrogen and were later thawed in a 37 degrees C water bath. The sorted or isolated CD4+, CD8+ and CD8+ TEMRA cells had a purity of 90% or higher.

The source of this sequence is a human donor with multiple sclerosis. The sample was CD8+ T cells from PBMCs. The receptor chain draws on TRBV19 and TRBJ1-1; TRBD1 matches 7 bases in the middle. The sequenced DNA is TGTGCCAGTAGTGCGGGACAGAACATGAACACTGAAGCTTTCTTT. This gives the protein CASSAGQNMNTEAFF.